This entry concerns a single T cell receptor (beta chain). These data are taken from a study of blood T cell repertoires in COVID-19. Original handling: The authors estimated nucleated cell counts from reference gene primer amplification. Repertoires were generated with immunoSEQ multiplex PCR, while TCRdb's copy carries only in-frame clones and drops some. The V and J calls and clone size are taken from that table; D and trimming were inferred from the DNA. The sample holds about 140,000 clones, 80% to 85% seen once. Germline assignment: CDR1 MDHEN and CDR2 SYDVKM. Trimming removed 4 bases from V and 0 bases from J, with 12 bases in between. The CDR3 sequence is 15 residues long.

This clonotype was obtained from a human donor in a cohort sampled during active COVID-19. V usage is TRBV28 and J usage is TRBJ1-2; D is perhaps TRBD1 (5 bases). Sequenced: peripheral blood. This CDR3 is CASSSPGIPNYGYTF. CDR3 nucleotides: TGTGCCAGCAGTTCTCCAGGGATCCCTAACTATGGCTACACCTTC.